The rows below give T cell receptor beta chains drawn from one sample of a study of blood T cell repertoires in COVID-19. The protocol was immunoSEQ multiplex PCR, while the TCRdb copy is restricted to in-frame clones and leaves out a portion. The table includes over 90,000 clones, around four fifths detected once. The sequencing sample was made of peripheral blood. Every receptor here comes from a human donor in a cohort sampled during active COVID-19. Both conserved end residues are part of each CDR3. A D gene is named only where the DNA matches it firmly. Clone size is not always given. Where it is, it says once, few, many or a class for expanded clones.

NA,TRBV3-1/TRBV3-2,NA,TRBJ1-3,TGTGCCAGCAGCCATGCGCAGGGGATCGGAGCCACCATATATTTT,CASSHAQGIGATIYF
TRBD2,TRBV5-4,NA,TRBJ2-6,TGTGCCAGCAGCTTGAGCGGGGGACGCTCTGGGGCCAACGTCCTGACTTTC,CASSLSGGRSGANVLTF
NA,TRBV6-2/TRBV6-3,NA,TRBJ1-5,TGTGCCAGCAGTTACACGCCAATGTTGGCCCCCGAGCATTTT,CASSYTPMLAPEHF
TRBD1,TRBV19,NA,TRBJ1-1,TGTGCCAGTACCTCTGGGGACAGGGGGCACACTGAAGCTTTCTTT,CASTSGDRGHTEAFF
NA,TRBV2,NA,TRBJ1-1,TGTGCCAGCAGTGATTGGCAGAACACTGAAGCTTTCTTT,CASSDWQNTEAFF
NA,TRBV5-6,once,TRBJ2-5,TGTGCCAGCAGCTTGCGAGAGACCCAGTACTTC,CASSLRETQYF
NA,TRBV7-2,once,TRBJ2-5,TGTGCCAGCAGCTTAGGTCAGACGGGGGTACAAGAGACCCAGTACTTC,CASSLGQTGVQETQYF
TRBD1,TRBV5-1,NA,TRBJ1-2,TGCGCCAGCAGCCTACAGGGGGAGCGCTATGGCTACACCTTC,CASSLQGERYGYTF
TRBD1,TRBV27,few,TRBJ1-6,TGTGCCAGCAGACGGGACAGGACCAGCTCCTATAATTCACCCCTCCACTTT,CASRRDRTSSYNSPLHF
NA,TRBV14,NA,TRBJ2-3,TGTGCCAGCAGCCAAGGCTTCCTGCGTTACACAGATACGCAGTATTTT,CASSQGFLRYTDTQYF
TRBD1,TRBV28,NA,TRBJ1-6,TGTGCCAGCCGAGAAACAGGGGATTGGCATTCACCCCTCCACTTT,CASRETGDWHSPLHF